What follows describes a single T cell receptor beta chain. The sample originates from a study of blood T cell repertoires in COVID-19. Study-wide context: Specimens from acute and convalescent COVID-19 originated in the United States, Italy and Spain. In each case, the material was cDNA or gDNA derived from T cells, B-cell-depleted T cells, or PBMCs.

Methods used by the authors: Estimation of nucleated cell counts relied on the amplification of reference gene primers. Using immunoSEQ multiplex PCR, the repertoire was profiled, and TCRdb retains in-frame clones only, with some absent. V and J calls and clone size follow that table, whereas D and trimming were derived from the DNA. The sample records 100,000 to 150,000 clones, 70% to 75% being singletons. CDR1 and CDR2 from the germline V gene are SGDLS and YYNGEE. Deletions cut 4 bases from V and 2 bases from J, with 10 bases between. This CDR3 is built from 14 residues. Seattle patient enrollment occurred during active infection, with longitudinal follow-up thereafter.

Input material: peripheral blood. This chain connects TRBV9 to TRBJ1-5; TRBD1 is a possible D gene (6 bases). The sequence was collected from a man older than 75 with COVID-19, enrolled during active disease. The CDR3 is CASSPWTGNQPQHF. The CDR3, as DNA: TGTGCCAGCAGCCCCTGGACAGGCAATCAGCCCCAGCATTTT.